A single sample is the source of the 15 T cell receptor beta chains below, sequenced in a study of blood T cell repertoires in COVID-19. Sequencing used immunoSEQ multiplex PCR; TCRdb keeps in-frame clones, though not all of them. The profile covers 25,000 to 30,000 clones, with 65% to 90% appearing a single time and about 1.8% taken by the ten largest. The material sequenced was peripheral blood. Receptor source: an elderly man with active or convalescent COVID-19.

In its sample, this clone was seen a few times. The chain uses TRBV2 and TRBJ1-5; D possibly corresponds to TRBD1 (5 bases). There are 15 residues in the CDR3. Germline-derived CDR1 and CDR2 are SNHLY and FYNNEI. V lost 6 bases and J lost 1, with 13 bases in between. The CDR3 reads CASRGGSGSNQPQHF. DNA for the CDR3: TGTGCCAGCAGGGGGGGGAGTGGGAGCAATCAGCCCCAGCATTTT.

V gene TRBV5-1 combines with J gene TRBJ1-1, with D possibly TRBD1 on 5 matching bases. The CDR3 sequence is 14 residues long. Trimming removed 4 bases from V and 1 base from J, with 11 bases in between. Germline V lookup: CDR1 SGHRS, CDR2 YFSETQ. CDR3 amino acids: CASSPGASNTEAFF. CDR3 DNA sequence: TGCGCCAGCAGCCCTGGGGCGTCGAACACTGAAGCTTTCTTT.

The CDR3, as DNA: TGTGCCAGCAGTCTTACATGGGAGCAGTACTTC. As protein: CASSLTWEQYF. This sequence joins TRBV6-5 and TRBJ2-7; D unclear. The germline V gene encodes CDR1 MNHEY and CDR2 SVGAGI. The CDR3 is made up of 11 amino acids. V was cut by 5 bases and J by 7 bases, with 9 bases left in between.

This chain uses TRBV7-9 with TRBJ2-1, with TRBD2 matching over 7 bases. The length of the CDR3 is 13 residues. The germline gives CDR1 SEHNR, CDR2 FQNEAQ (reference sequence). The DNA of the CDR3 is TGTCTCAGCCGCGGGAGCTCCTACAATGAGCAGTTCTTC. Translation: CLSRGSSYNEQFF.

The chain joins TRBV19 to TRBJ2-5; tentatively, D is TRBD2 (6 bases). This CDR3 contains 14 residues. V was pared by 6 bases and J by 5 bases, with 16 bases between. CDR1 is LNHDA and CDR2 is SQIVND in the germline V gene (reference sequence). In DNA, the CDR3 is TGTGCCAGTAGGGACTTGACTGGGGGGGAGACCCAGTACTTC. This translates into CASRDLTGGETQYF. The entire variable domain, with the rest obtained from reference TRBV19 and TRBJ2-5, is as follows: DGGITQSPKYLFRKEGQNVTLSCEQNLNHDAMYWYRQDPGQGLRLIYYSQIVNDFQKGDIAEGYSVSREKKESFPLTVTSAQKNPTAFYLCASRDLTGGETQYFGPGTRLLVL.

The chain has TRBV9 and TRBJ2-5; 9 bases fit TRBD1. The CDR3 runs 15 residues. Germline CDR1 reads SGDLS; CDR2 reads YYNGEE. V lost 0 bases, J lost 4 bases, and 4 bases stayed unmatched. Here the CDR3 DNA reads TGTGCCAGCAGCGTAGGACCGACAGGGGGAGAGACCCAGTACTTC. Translating gives CASSVGPTGGETQYF.

V usage is TRBV7-2 and J usage is TRBJ1-3; 7 bases line up with TRBD1. V lost 6 bases, J lost 2 bases, and 4 bases stayed unmatched. CDR3 length equals 14 residues. The germline gives CDR1 SGHTA, CDR2 FQGNSA. The CDR3 DNA reads TGTGCCAGCAGTTTCCAGGGGGCTGGAAACACCATATATTTT. This gives the protein CASSFQGAGNTIYF.

This chain connects TRBV6-5 to TRBJ2-1; D is perhaps TRBD1 (5 bases). This CDR3 is 14 amino acids long. V was pared by 7 bases and J by 0 bases, with 10 bases between. Per the germline V gene, CDR1 is MNHEY and CDR2 is SVGAGI. The CDR3 loop reads CASNRSPSYNEQFF. The CDR3 bases are TGTGCCAGCAACAGGAGTCCCTCCTACAATGAGCAGTTCTTC.

The rearrangement uses TRBV5-1 and TRBJ2-1, with D perhaps TRBD2 (5 bases). The germline gives CDR1 SGHRS, CDR2 YFSETQ. The germline V and J ends were trimmed by 5 bases and 0 bases, with 12 bases remaining between them. The CDR3 is 15 amino acids. CDR3 DNA: TGCGCCAGCAGGTTGTTAGCGAGCTCCTACAATGAGCAGTTCTTC. It specifies CASRLLASSYNEQFF.

The chain is built from TRBV6-5 and TRBJ1-1, with D possibly matching TRBD1 (5 bases). Germline-derived CDR1 and CDR2 are MNHEY and SVGAGI. Deletions cut 7 bases from V and 1 base from J, with 10 bases between. The CDR3 covers 13 residues. CDR3 sequence reads: CASKTGRNTEAFF. CDR3 DNA: TGTGCCAGCAAAACAGGACGGAACACTGAAGCTTTCTTT.

V is TRBV15 and J is TRBJ2-7; D is unclear. The ends were cut back, 0 bases at V and 5 bases at J, with 17 bases in the middle. The CDR3 contains 16 residues. CDR1 is LNHNV and CDR2 is YYDKDF in the germline V gene (reference sequence). This CDR3 is CATSRDKLSFPHEQYF. The CDR3 bases are TGTGCCACCAGCAGAGACAAGCTGTCGTTCCCCCACGAGCAGTACTTC.

The chain links TRBV5-4 to TRBJ1-1; TRBD1 matches at 8 bases. The CDR3 loop spans 14 amino acids. The trim removed 5 bases at V and 2 bases at J, leaving 5 bases unmatched. Germline CDR1 SGHNT, CDR2 YYREEE (reference sequence). CDR3 sequence: CASRLTGDNTEAFF. The CDR3 region has the DNA TGTGCCAGCAGATTGACAGGGGACAACACTGAAGCTTTCTTT.

The CDR3 DNA follows: TGTGCCAGTAGTATCATTTGGACAGGGTTTGTCATGAACACTGAAGCTTTCTTT. Translation gives CASSIIWTGFVMNTEAFF. The rearrangement joins TRBV19 to TRBJ1-1; 8 bases align to TRBD1. CDR1 is LNHDA, CDR2 SQIVND, per germline (reference sequence). J lost 0 bases, V lost 3 bases, and 12 bases had no gene match. CDR3 length equals 18 residues.

This clone was observed a few times. The chain links TRBV28 to TRBJ1-6; D may be TRBD1 (6 bases). Germline CDR1 and CDR2: MDHEN and SYDVKM. This CDR3 is 13 amino acids long. V gave up 8 bases and J gave up 4 bases, with 9 bases separating them. The CDR3 here is CASRDTYNSPLHF. CDR3 sequence (DNA): TGTGCCAGCCGGGACACGTATAATTCACCCCTCCACTTT.

By sample fraction, this clone is medium-sized. As DNA, the CDR3 is TGTGCCAGCAGCGTCGGACAGGGCTCCTACGAGCAGTACTTC. Protein: CASSVGQGSYEQYF. The J gene is TRBJ2-7, the V gene TRBV5-6, with 8 bases matching TRBD1. Germline V lookup: CDR1 SGHDT, CDR2 YYEEEE. CDR3 length: 14 amino acids. Trimming cost V 4 bases and J 0 bases; bases outside gene matches: 3. Based on the CDR3 plus reference TRBV5-6 and TRBJ2-7, the full variable domain is DAGVTQSPTHLIKTRGQQVTLRCSPKSGHDTVSWYQQALGQGPQFIFQYYEEEERQRGNFPDRFSGHQFPNYSSELNVNALLLGDSALYLCASSVGQGSYEQYFGPGTRLTVT.